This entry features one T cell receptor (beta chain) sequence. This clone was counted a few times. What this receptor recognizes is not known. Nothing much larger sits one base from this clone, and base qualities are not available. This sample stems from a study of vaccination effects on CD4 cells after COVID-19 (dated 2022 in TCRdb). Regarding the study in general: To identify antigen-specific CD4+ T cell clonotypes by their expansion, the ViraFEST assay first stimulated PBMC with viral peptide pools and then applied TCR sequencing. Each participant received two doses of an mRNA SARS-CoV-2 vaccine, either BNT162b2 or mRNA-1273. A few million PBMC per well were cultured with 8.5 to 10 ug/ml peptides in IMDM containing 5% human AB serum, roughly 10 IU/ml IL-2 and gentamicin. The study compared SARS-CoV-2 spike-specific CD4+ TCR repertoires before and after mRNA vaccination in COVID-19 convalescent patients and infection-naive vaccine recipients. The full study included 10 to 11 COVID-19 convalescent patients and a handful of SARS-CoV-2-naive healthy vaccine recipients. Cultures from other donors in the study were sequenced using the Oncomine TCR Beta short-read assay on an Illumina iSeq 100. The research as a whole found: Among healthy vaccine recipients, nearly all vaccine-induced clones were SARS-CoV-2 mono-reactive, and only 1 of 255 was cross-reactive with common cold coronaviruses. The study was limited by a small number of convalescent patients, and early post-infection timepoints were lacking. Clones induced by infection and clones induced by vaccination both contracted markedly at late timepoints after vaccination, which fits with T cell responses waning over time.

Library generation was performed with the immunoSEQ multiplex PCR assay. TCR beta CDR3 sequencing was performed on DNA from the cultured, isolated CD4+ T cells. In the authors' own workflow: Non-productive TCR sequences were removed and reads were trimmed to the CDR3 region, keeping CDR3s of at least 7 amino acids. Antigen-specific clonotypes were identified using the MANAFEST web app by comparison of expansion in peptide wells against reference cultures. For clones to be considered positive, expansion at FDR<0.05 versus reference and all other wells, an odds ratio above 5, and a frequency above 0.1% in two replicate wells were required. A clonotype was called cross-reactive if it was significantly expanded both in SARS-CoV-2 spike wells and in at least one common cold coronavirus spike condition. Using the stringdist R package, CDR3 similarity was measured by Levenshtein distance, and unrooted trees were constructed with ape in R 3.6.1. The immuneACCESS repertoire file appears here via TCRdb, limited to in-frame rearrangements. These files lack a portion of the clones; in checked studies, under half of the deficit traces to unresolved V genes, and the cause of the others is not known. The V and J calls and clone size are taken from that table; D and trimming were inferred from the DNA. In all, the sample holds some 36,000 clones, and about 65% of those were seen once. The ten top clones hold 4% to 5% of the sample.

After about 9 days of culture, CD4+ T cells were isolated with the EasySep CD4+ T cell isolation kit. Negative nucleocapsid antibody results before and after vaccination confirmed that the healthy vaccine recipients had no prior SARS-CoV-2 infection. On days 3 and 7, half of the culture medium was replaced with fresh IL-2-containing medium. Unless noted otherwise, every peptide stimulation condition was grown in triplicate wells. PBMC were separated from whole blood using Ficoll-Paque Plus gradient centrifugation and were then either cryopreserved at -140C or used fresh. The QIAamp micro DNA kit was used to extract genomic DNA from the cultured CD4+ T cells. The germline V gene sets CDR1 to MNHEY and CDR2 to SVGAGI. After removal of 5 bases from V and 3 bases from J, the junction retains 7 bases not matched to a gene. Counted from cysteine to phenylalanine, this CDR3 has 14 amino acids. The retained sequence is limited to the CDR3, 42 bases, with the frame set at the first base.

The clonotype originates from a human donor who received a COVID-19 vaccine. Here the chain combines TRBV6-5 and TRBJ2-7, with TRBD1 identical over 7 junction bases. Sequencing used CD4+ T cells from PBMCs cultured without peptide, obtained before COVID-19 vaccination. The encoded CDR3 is CASSPGQMSYEQYF. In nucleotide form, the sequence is TGTGCCAGCAGTCCGGGACAGATGAGCTACGAGCAGTACTTC.